A selection of T cell receptor beta chains follows, all from one sample in a study of shared clonotypes between healthy human individuals. Here immunoSEQ multiplex PCR was the method, and the copy in TCRdb shows in-frame clones only, minus some. The sample has approximately 980,000 clones, 70% to 85% seen once. The sample consisted of memory CD4+ T cells sorted from blood. Receptors originate from a man aged 18 to 35 in good health. CDR3s include the opening cysteine and the closing phenylalanine or tryptophan. A D gene is named only where the DNA matches it firmly. The listing skips clone size in some rows; elsewhere it reads once, few, many or a size class.

clone_size j_call d_call v_call cdr3_nt cdr3_aa
NA TRBJ2-7 TRBD1 TRBV7-9 TGTGCCAGCAGCCCTCATCGACAGGGGATCGAGCAGTACTTC CASSPHRQGIEQYF
few TRBJ1-1 TRBD1 TRBV30 TGTGCCTGGAAACAGGGGCGGTATGGGGATGAAGCTTTCTTT CAWKQGRYGDEAFF
NA TRBJ2-2 NA TRBV7-2 TGTGCCAGCAGCCAAGCCGAGAACACCGGGGAGCTGTTTTTT CASSQAENTGELFF
once TRBJ1-3 NA TRBV28 TGTGCCAGCAGTTTTCGGCAAATCTCTGGAAACACCATATATTTT CASSFRQISGNTIYF
NA TRBJ1-1 TRBD1 TRBV4-1 TGCGCCAGCAGCCAAGGGGGACAGGGTGGGTCGGGAGCTTTCTTT CASSQGGQGGSGAFF
NA TRBJ2-7 TRBD1 TRBV10-3 TGTGCCATCAGCGGACAGGGCATCCACGAGCAGTACTTC CAISGQGIHEQYF
NA TRBJ2-7 NA TRBV7-2 TGTGCCAGCAGCGCTGGGGCACGAGGCGAGCAGTACTTC CASSAGARGEQYF
few TRBJ2-2 NA TRBV25-1 TGTGCCAGCAGTGATCAGAAAGGGGAGCTGTTTTTT CASSDQKGELFF
NA TRBJ1-3 NA TRBV5-5 TGTGCCAGCAGCTTGACAGTATCCTCTGGAAACACCATATATTTT CASSLTVSSGNTIYF
NA TRBJ2-2 NA TRBV2 TGTGCCAGCAGTGAAGATCGGACAGTCCTCACCGGGGAGCTGTTTTTT CASSEDRTVLTGELFF
NA TRBJ1-6 TRBD1 TRBV10-3 TGTGCCATCAGCGCCCTCTTACAGGGGCCTAATTCACCCCTCCACTTT CAISALLQGPNSPLHF
NA TRBJ2-5 NA TRBV11-3 TGCGCCAGCAGCTTAGATGATGGTCAAGAGACCCAGTACTTC CASSLDDGQETQYF
few TRBJ1-2 NA TRBV13 TGTGCCAGCAGCTTAGGCGACTGGGTCGAGGGCTACACCTTC CASSLGDWVEGYTF
NA TRBJ1-3 NA TRBV25-1 TGTGCCAGCAGTGCGAGGGAGGGTGGAAACACCATATATTTT CASSAREGGNTIYF
NA TRBJ2-7 NA TRBV13 TGTGCCAGCAGTTTCGGGTCTCAAATTTCAGGGTCCTACGAGCAGTACTTC CASSFGSQISGSYEQYF
few TRBJ1-6 NA TRBV10-3 TGTGCCATCAGTGAGCAGGAGACAGGTTCCCTCCACTTT CAISEQETGSLHF
NA TRBJ1-2 NA TRBV6-1 TGTGCCAGCACGGGTCCTAACTATGGCTACACCTTC CASTGPNYGYTF
NA TRBJ2-7 NA TRBV29-1 TGCAGCGTTGAGGGCCCTCCGGACGAGCAGTACTTC CSVEGPPDEQYF
NA TRBJ1-1 NA TRBV6-1 TGTGCCAGCAGAAGACAGAGTGTGGACACTGAAGCTTTCTTT CASRRQSVDTEAFF
NA TRBJ2-4 NA TRBV7-2 TGTGCCAGCAGCTTAGTTCCAGGCATTCAGTACTTC CASSLVPGIQYF
NA TRBJ2-2 NA TRBV2 TGTGCCAGCACCAGGACAGGAGGGACCGGGGAGCTGTTTTTT CASTRTGGTGELFF
NA TRBJ2-2 TRBD1 TRBV5-4 TGTGCCAGCATCGGGACAGATAAATCCGGGGAGCTGTTTTTT CASIGTDKSGELFF
NA TRBJ1-2 TRBD1 TRBV12-5 TGTGCTAGTGGTTTGGTAGGAGGACCGGGACAGGGGGCGCGTGGCTACACCTTC CASGLVGGPGQGARGYTF
once TRBJ2-1 TRBD1 TRBV7-2 TGTGCCAGCAGCTTGTCAGGGGGCGCTTACAATGAGCAGTTCTTC CASSLSGGAYNEQFF
few TRBJ2-7 TRBD1 TRBV6-5 TGTGCCAGCAGTGGGGACAGTTACGAGCAGTACTTC CASSGDSYEQYF
many TRBJ2-2 NA TRBV6-1 TGTGCCAGCAGTGAGGGCCAGGGGTGGTCCGGGGAGCTGTTTTTT CASSEGQGWSGELFF
NA TRBJ1-1 TRBD1 TRBV6-5 TGTGCCAGCAGCCGACAGGGGGTGAACACTGAAGCTTTCTTT CASSRQGVNTEAFF
few TRBJ2-7 NA TRBV2 TGTGCCACCCAGACGGGACTGAGCTCCTACGAGCAGTACTTC CATQTGLSSYEQYF
few TRBJ2-7 NA TRBV10-3 TGTGCCATCGGACGGACAGAACAAACTTACGAGCAGTACTTC CAIGRTEQTYEQYF
once TRBJ2-2 NA TRBV5-1 TGCGCCAGCATTGTTGGGAATGAGTTAGGCGGGGAGCTGTTTTTT CASIVGNELGGELFF
NA TRBJ1-5 NA TRBV10-2 TGCGCCAGCAGTGGGGGGGTGTTCGCCAATCAGCCCCAGCATTTT CASSGGVFANQPQHF
NA TRBJ2-2 TRBD2 TRBV2 TGTGCCAGCAGTCTATTAGCGGGAGCCGGGGAGCTGTTTTTT CASSLLAGAGELFF
NA TRBJ1-3 TRBD1 TRBV27 TGTGCCAGCAGTCCTCTCGGACAGGGAAGGGCTGGAAACACCATATATTTT CASSPLGQGRAGNTIYF
once TRBJ2-3 NA TRBV7-8 TGTGCCAGCAGCTTAGCGCACCCTGGGGATACGCAGTATTTT CASSLAHPGDTQYF
NA TRBJ2-7 TRBD2 TRBV19 TGTGCCAGTAAGAAACTAGCGTCGGGTTCCTACGAGCAGTACTTC CASKKLASGSYEQYF
NA TRBJ1-1 NA TRBV6-5 TGTGCCAGCAGTCGTCAACCAGGGGTTACTGAAGCTTTCTTT CASSRQPGVTEAFF